Presented here are 13 T cell receptor beta chains from one specimen sequenced in a study of cytomegalovirus exposure and HLA in healthy donors. Amplification used 60 Vbeta primers and 13 Jbeta primers. Some clones are missing from TCRdb's copy, which holds only in-frame ones; the method was immunoSEQ multiplex PCR. The profile shows some 120,000 clones, about four fifths of them singletons. Sequencing was done on a sample of PBMCs. The receptor source for this set is a woman aged 25 to 39 in good health and CMV-seronegative.

This CDR3 reads CASSPRESGRGTDTQYF. The CDR3 bases are TGTGCCAGCAGCCCTCGGGAGAGCGGGAGGGGCACAGATACGCAGTATTTT. The chain employs TRBV7-2 and TRBJ2-3, with 10 positions matching TRBD2. This CDR3 is built from 17 residues. Looked up from germline, CDR1 is SGHTA and CDR2 is FQGNSA. J gave up 1 base and V 5 bases, and 9 bases lay outside the gene matches.

J is TRBJ2-7 and V is TRBV28, with 7 bases that match TRBD1. Germline CDR1 is MDHEN and CDR2 is SYDVKM. V dropped 2 bases and J dropped 3; count of bases not matched to a gene: 4. The CDR3 covers 14 residues. CDR3 sequence (DNA): TGTGCCAGCAGTTTAACAGGGGAGCACTACGAGCAGTACTTC. It encodes CASSLTGEHYEQYF.

The gene calls are TRBV5-4 and TRBJ1-2; TRBD1 matches at 11 bases. V dropped 1 base and J dropped 0; count of bases not matched to a gene: 5. The CDR3 contains 17 residues. Per germline, CDR1 SGHNT and CDR2 YYREEE (reference sequence). As DNA, the CDR3 is TGTGCCAGCAGCTTGTTAGGACAGGGGGCTCCTAACTATGGCTACACCTTC. The encoded protein is CASSLLGQGAPNYGYTF.

Here the CDR3 DNA reads TGTGCCAGTAGTAGTAGCGGGAGCTCCTACGAGCAGTACTTC. It translates to CASSSSGSSYEQYF. The J gene is TRBJ2-7, the V gene TRBV19; the match to TRBD2 covers 9 bases. V shed 4 bases and J 0 bases; nucleotides not matched to a gene: 1. The CDR3 spans 14 residues. Germline assignment: CDR1 LNHDA and CDR2 SQIVND (reference sequence).

The genes are TRBV7-8 and TRBJ2-2; 7 nucleotides align to TRBD2. The CDR3 contains 13 residues. The ends lost 3 bases at V and 7 bases at J; junction bases unmatched: 2. Germline assignment: CDR1 SGHVS and CDR2 FQNEAQ. The CDR3 bases are TGTGCCAGCAGCTTGGGGGGGTACGGGGAGCTGTTTTTT. Amino acids: CASSLGGYGELFF.

The chain couples TRBV28 to TRBJ2-4; 8 bases align to TRBD1. The CDR3 consists of 16 residues. V dropped 5 bases and J dropped 1; count of bases not matched to a gene: 7. Germline CDR1 reads MDHEN; CDR2 reads SYDVKM. Written as DNA, the CDR3 is TGTGCCAGCAGTGTCCATCAGGGGGCGGCCAAAAACATTCAGTACTTC. Translated, it gives CASSVHQGAAKNIQYF. The full variable domain, completed using reference TRBV28 and TRBJ2-4, is DVKVTQSSRYLVKRTGEKVFLECVQDMDHENMFWYRQDPGLGLRLIYFSYDVKMKEKGDIPEGYSVSREKKERFSLILESASTNQTSMYLCASSVHQGAAKNIQYFGAGTRLSVL.

This clone was seen only once. CDR3 DNA: TGTGCCAGCAGTTTCTTCGGGGTGGGTGGTAATGAAAAACTGTTTTTT. It encodes CASSFFGVGGNEKLFF. V usage is TRBV27 and J usage is TRBJ1-4; D gene ambiguous. The V and J ends lost 3 bases and 4 bases respectively, with 15 bases between them. The germline gives CDR1 MNHEY, CDR2 SMNVEV (reference sequence). The CDR3 is 16 amino acids.

The gene calls are TRBV6-5 and TRBJ1-2, with TRBD1 matching over 8 bases. V shed 5 bases and J 4 bases; nucleotides not matched to a gene: 0. This CDR3 is 12 amino acids long. The germline CDR1 and CDR2 sequences are MNHEY and SVGAGI. The CDR3: CASSDRGYGYTF. The CDR3 DNA follows: TGTGCCAGCAGTGACAGGGGCTATGGCTACACCTTC.

V gene TRBV19 combines with J gene TRBJ1-5; D is ambiguous. This CDR3 is 14 amino acids long. Germline V gene sequence: CDR1 LNHDA, CDR2 SQIVND (reference sequence). With 8 bases removed from V and 1 base from J, the gap between germline ends came to 12 bases. The CDR3 DNA sequence: TGTGCCAGTCTGGAGCTTGGCAGCAATCAGCCCCAGCATTTT. This sequence encodes CASLELGSNQPQHF.

V usage is TRBV11-2 and J usage is TRBJ2-5, with 10 bases aligning to TRBD1. CDR1 is SGHAT and CDR2 is FQNNGV in the germline V gene. V lost 0 bases to trimming and J lost 7 bases; unmatched junction nucleotides: 8. The CDR3 loop spans 16 amino acids. CDR3 DNA: TGTGCCAGCAGCTTAGATGGACAGGGGGGGTGGGGGACCCAGTACTTC. Translating gives CASSLDGQGGWGTQYF. Full variable domain (remainder filled in from reference TRBV11-2 and TRBJ2-5): EAGVAQSPRYKIIEKRQSVAFWCNPISGHATLYWYQQILGQGPKLLIQFQNNGVVDDSQLPKDRFSAERLKGVDSTLKIQPAKLEDSAVYLCASSLDGQGGWGTQYFGPGTRLLVL.

The chain uses TRBV10-1 and TRBJ1-2; no clear D. The ends were cut back, 3 bases at V and 8 bases at J, with 13 bases in the middle. The V gene's germline CDR1 is WNHNN and CDR2 SYGVQD (reference sequence). The CDR3 is 13 amino acids. The CDR3 loop reads CASSENPLVGYTF. The CDR3 nucleotides read TGCGCCAGCAGTGAAAACCCCCTAGTGGGCTACACCTTC.

This clone has a handful of counts. CDR3 loop: CASGFTGDSGANVLTF. CDR3 DNA sequence: TGTGCTAGTGGTTTTACAGGTGACTCTGGGGCCAACGTCCTGACTTTC. The genes are TRBV12-5 and TRBJ2-6; perhaps TRBD1 as D (5 bases). The CDR3 extends over 16 amino acids. V lost 3 bases and J lost 0, with 9 bases in between. The germline CDR1 and CDR2 sequences are LGHNT and FRNRAP.

Concerning this clone itself: Other DNA sequences from this sample encode an identical CDR3 as well. The chain joins TRBV7-2 to TRBJ2-3; no clear D. Germline CDR1 SGHTA, CDR2 FQGNSA. CDR3 size: 13 residues. The V and J ends lost 0 bases and 4 bases respectively, with 5 bases between them. The CDR3 DNA reads TGTGCCAGCAGCTTAGCTGGAGCAGATACGCAGTATTTT. It translates to CASSLAGADTQYF.